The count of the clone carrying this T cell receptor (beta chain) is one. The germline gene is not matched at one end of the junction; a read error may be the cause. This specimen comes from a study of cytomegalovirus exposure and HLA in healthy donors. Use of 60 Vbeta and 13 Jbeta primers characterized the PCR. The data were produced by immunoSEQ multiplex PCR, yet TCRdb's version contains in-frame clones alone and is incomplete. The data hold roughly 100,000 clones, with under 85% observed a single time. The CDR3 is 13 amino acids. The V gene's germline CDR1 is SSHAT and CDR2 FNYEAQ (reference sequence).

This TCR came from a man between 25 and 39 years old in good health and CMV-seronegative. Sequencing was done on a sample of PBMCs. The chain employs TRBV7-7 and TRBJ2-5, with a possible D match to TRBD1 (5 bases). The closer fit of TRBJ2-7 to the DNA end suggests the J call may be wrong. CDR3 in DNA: TGTGCTAGCAGCGCTGATAGGGGCTCCGAGCAGTACTTC. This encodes CASSADRGSEQYF.